These 2 T cell receptor beta chains share one sample of origin, sequenced in a study of regulatory T cells in long-lasting Graves disease. Relying on iRepertoire HTBI primers and Arm-PCR of CDR3 regions, the team built TCR beta libraries. TCRdb called the multiplex PCR reads again in MiXCR, with one record for every CDR3 protein. The sample lists about 430,000 distinct CDR3 sequences; roughly a fifth were seen once. Sample time point: persistent/refractory GD, antithyroid drugs over 5 years with positive TRAb. RNA extracted from PBMCs served as the sequencing template. The starting material was peripheral blood mononuclear cells (PBMCs), obtained when the disease was refractory, from a patient treated with antithyroid drugs. Source of these receptors: a female donor with Graves disease.

This clonotype was counted between two and nine times. The V gene is TRBV12-3 or TRBV12-4, the J gene TRBJ2-7; TRBD2 agrees at 11 bases. The length of the CDR3 is 17 residues. After removal of 1 base from V and 1 base from J, the junction contained 6 bases not matched to a gene. The CDR3 is CASSLDGLAGGSYEQYF. CDR3 DNA sequence: TGTGCCAGCAGTTTAGATGGACTAGCGGGTGGGTCCTACGAGCAGTACTTC.

V is TRBV5-4 and J is TRBJ2-2, with 7 bases lining up with TRBD1. Germline values: CDR1 SGHNT, CDR2 YYREEE (reference sequence). J was trimmed by 3 bases and V by 0 bases; bases with no gene match: 5. The CDR3 sequence is 16 residues long. Here the CDR3 DNA reads TGTGCCAGCAGCTTGGAGGGACAGAGTTACACCGGGGAGCTGTTTTTT. Its translation: CASSLEGQSYTGELFF.